These 15 T cell receptor beta chains originate from one sample sequenced in a study of blood T cell repertoires in COVID-19. Repertoires were generated with immunoSEQ multiplex PCR, while TCRdb's copy carries only in-frame clones and drops some. The profile covers 110,000 to 150,000 clones, with less than 85% appearing a single time and about 9.3% taken by the ten largest. Source material: peripheral blood. These receptors came from an elderly woman in a cohort sampled during active or convalescent COVID-19.

The chain recombines TRBV28 with TRBJ2-5; 8 bases are shared with TRBD1. With 10 bases clipped from V and 4 bases from J, the junction kept 26 bases outside the gene matches. This CDR3 region has 19 residues. Germline V gene sequence: CDR1 MDHEN, CDR2 SYDVKM. In nucleotides, the CDR3 is TGTGCCACACACTTCGGTCTGTTTTATAGGACAGGGAACGGAGAGACCCAGTACTTC. It encodes CATHFGLFYRTGNGETQYF.

CDR3 residues: CASSQDYWDSEKLFF. The CDR3 DNA reads TGCGCCAGCAGCCAAGATTATTGGGACAGTGAAAAACTGTTTTTT. The V and J genes are TRBV4-1 and TRBJ1-4, with 7 positions matching TRBD1. The CDR3 totals 15 residues. The V segment lost 0 bases and the J segment 7 bases; nucleotides outside the gene matches: 5. Germline loops: CDR1 MGHRA, CDR2 YSYEKL.

V and J are TRBV4-2 and TRBJ1-3, with a possible D match to TRBD1 (6 bases). CDR1 and CDR2 (germline): LGHNA, YNFKEQ. The length of the CDR3 is 15 residues. V lost 4 bases, J lost 0 bases, and 10 bases lay in between. The CDR3 is CASSREQGSGNTIYF. In DNA form, the CDR3 reads TGTGCCAGCAGCCGGGAACAGGGCTCTGGAAACACCATATATTTT.

The V gene is TRBV5-6, the J gene TRBJ1-6, with 9 positions matching TRBD1. V dropped 4 bases and J dropped 8; count of bases not matched to a gene: 7. Germline CDR1 reads SGHDT; CDR2 reads YYEEEE. The CDR3 has 15 residues. CDR3 region: CASSRWDREHSPLHF. For the CDR3, the DNA is TGTGCCAGCAGCCGCTGGGACAGGGAACATTCACCCCTCCACTTT.

The V and J genes are TRBV7-8 and TRBJ1-1; a weak D match, TRBD1 (6 bases). The germline V and J ends were trimmed by 7 bases and 3 bases, with 18 bases remaining between them. Germline CDR1 is SGHVS and CDR2 is FQNEAQ. The CDR3 length is 15 residues. In DNA form, the CDR3 reads TGTGCCAGCACCCTATATTTGGGGGCGGACACTGAAGCTTTCTTT. As protein: CASTLYLGADTEAFF.

The gene calls are TRBV19 and TRBJ1-3, with no clear D. The V end was cut by 7 bases, the J end by 0 bases, with 10 bases between. From germline, CDR1 is LNHDA and CDR2 SQIVND (reference sequence). CDR3 length: 14 amino acids. The CDR3 sequence: CASINPSSGNTIYF. In nucleotides, the CDR3 is TGTGCCAGTATCAACCCGAGCTCTGGAAACACCATATATTTT.

The genes are TRBV6-1 and TRBJ2-3; D not certain. There are 14 residues in the CDR3. Deletions cut 2 bases from V and 3 bases from J, with 9 bases between. CDR1 and CDR2 (germline): MNHNS, SASEGT. The CDR3 reads CASSEYIYTDTQYF. The DNA of the CDR3 is TGTGCCAGCAGTGAATATATATATACAGATACGCAGTATTTT.

The chain has TRBV5-6 and TRBJ2-3, with 10 positions matching TRBD2. With 1 base clipped from V and 5 bases from J, the junction kept 4 bases outside the gene matches. Germline V gene data show CDR1 as SGHDT and CDR2 as YYEEEE. The length of the CDR3 is 15 residues. The CDR3 is CASSLPSGGVDTQYF. CDR3 DNA sequence: TGTGCCAGCAGCTTGCCTAGCGGGGGTGTAGATACGCAGTATTTT.

J is TRBJ2-1 and V is TRBV5-1, with 12 bases aligning to TRBD2. J gave up 8 bases and V 3 bases, and 9 bases lay outside the gene matches. In germline, CDR1 is SGHRS, CDR2 YFSETQ. The CDR3 extends over 16 amino acids. The CDR3 spells CASSSRPSGGADEQFF. CDR3 DNA sequence: TGCGCCAGCAGCTCCCGTCCTAGCGGGGGGGCCGATGAGCAGTTCTTC.

The V gene is TRBV7-8, the J gene TRBJ2-3; 10 positions agree with TRBD2. This CDR3 is 16 amino acids long. Germline V CDR1 and CDR2: SGHVS, FQNEAQ. V lost 4 bases, J lost 0 bases, and 4 bases stayed unmatched. The CDR3 protein is CASSSQAGGSTDTQYF. The CDR3 DNA reads TGTGCCAGCAGCTCCCAAGCGGGGGGGAGCACAGATACGCAGTATTTT. The whole variable domain, remainder taken from reference TRBV7-8 and TRBJ2-3, is GAGVSQSPRYKVAKRGQDVALRCDPISGHVSLFWYQQALGQGPEFLTYFQNEAQLDKSGLPSDRFFAERPEGSVSTLKIQRTQQEDSAVYLCASSSQAGGSTDTQYFGPGTRLTVL.

CDR3 DNA: TGTGCCAGCAGGGGTCGGACAGGGGTCGACGAGCAGTACTTC. Translated: CASRGRTGVDEQYF. The chain couples TRBV2 to TRBJ2-7, with TRBD1 matching 9 bases. Germline CDR1 is SNHLY and CDR2 is FYNNEI. The CDR3 consists of 14 residues. Trimming removed 6 bases from V and 5 bases from J; junction bases left unmatched: 8. Full variable domain (rest looked up from reference TRBV2 and TRBJ2-7): EPEVTQTPSHQVTQMGQEVILRCVPISNHLYFYWYRQILGQKVEFLVSFYNNEISEKSEIFDDQFSVERPDGSNFTLKIRSTKLEDSAMYFCASRGRTGVDEQYFGPGTRLTVT.

V and J are TRBV24-1 and TRBJ1-2; no clear D gene. Germline V gene data show CDR1 as KGHDR and CDR2 as SFDVKD. This CDR3 is built from 13 residues. V was trimmed by 5 bases and J by 5 bases, leaving 11 bases between them. The CDR3 sequence is CATSVRSIYGYTF. The CDR3 DNA follows: TGTGCCACCAGTGTCCGGAGTATTTATGGCTACACCTTC.

The chain couples TRBV11-2 to TRBJ2-2; tentatively, D is TRBD2 (6 bases). The CDR3 covers 17 residues. CDR1 SGHAT and CDR2 FQNNGV come from the germline V gene. With 10 bases removed from V and 0 bases from J, the gap between germline ends came to 21 bases. The CDR3 nucleotides read TGTGCCACCACAGCTATATATAGGAGGGCGAACACCGGGGAGCTGTTTTTT. This translates into CATTAIYRRANTGELFF.

This clone was seen a single time. The chain employs TRBV7-8 and TRBJ2-3; TRBD1 aligns across 7 bases. This CDR3 is 19 amino acids long. Germline loops: CDR1 SGHVS, CDR2 FQNEAQ. The ends lost 5 bases at V and 3 bases at J; junction bases unmatched: 20. CDR3: CASSRRGGIIGGKTDTQYF. Here the CDR3 DNA reads TGTGCCAGCAGCCGACGAGGGGGTATTATAGGGGGCAAGACAGATACGCAGTATTTT.

The genes are TRBV7-8 and TRBJ1-1; D gene ambiguous. The germline V gene encodes CDR1 SGHVS and CDR2 FQNEAQ. CDR3 length: 12 residues. Trimming left V 8 bases short and J 1 base short, with 8 bases between. In nucleotides, the CDR3 is TGTGCCAGCTCTAGGTCGAACACTGAAGCTTTCTTT. It codes for CASSRSNTEAFF.